This TCR beta chain comes out of a study of neoadjuvant anti-PD-1 for oral cavity cancer. Six replicates per PBMC sample, mostly from around 460 ng of genomic DNA. Sequenced by immunoSEQ multiplex PCR; TCRdb stores in-frame clones only, minus some. This table has about 10,000 clones, 61% appearing once. This sample's time point: after neoadjuvant nivolumab, at surgical resection. V lost 1 base and J 1 base, leaving 9 bases between the germline ends. This CDR3 spans 15 amino acids. Germline loops: CDR1 LNHNV, CDR2 YYDKDF (reference sequence). Sequenced here: PBMCs, sampled after nivolumab (anti-PD-1) treatment. The sequence was collected from a person aged 40 to 85 with oral cavity squamous cell carcinoma. The genes are TRBV15 and TRBJ2-3, with D perhaps being TRBD1 or TRBD2 (5 bases each). The CDR3 region is CATSRARGGTDTQYF. CDR3 DNA: TGTGCCACCAGCAGAGCAAGGGGAGGCACAGATACGCAGTATTTT. Complete variable domain (other parts from reference TRBV15 and TRBJ2-3): DAMVIQNPRYQVTQFGKPVTLSCSQTLNHNVMYWYQQKSSQAPKLLFHYYDKDFNNEADTPDNFQSRRPNTSFCFLDIRSPGLGDTAMYLCATSRARGGTDTQYFGPGTRLTVL.